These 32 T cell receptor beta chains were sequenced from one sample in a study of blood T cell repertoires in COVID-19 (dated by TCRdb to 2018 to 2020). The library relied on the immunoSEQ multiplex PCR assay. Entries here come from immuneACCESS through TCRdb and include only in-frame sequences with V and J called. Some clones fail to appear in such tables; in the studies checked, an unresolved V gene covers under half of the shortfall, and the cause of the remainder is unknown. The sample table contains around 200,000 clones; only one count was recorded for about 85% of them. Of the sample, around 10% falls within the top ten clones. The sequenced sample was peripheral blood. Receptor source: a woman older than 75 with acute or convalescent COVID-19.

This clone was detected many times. This chain's CDR3 is CASSREGSTDTQYF. The CDR3 coding sequence is TGTGCCAGCAGCCGGGAGGGGTCCACAGATACGCAGTATTTT. This chain connects TRBV7-9 to TRBJ2-3; TRBD2 matches 8 bases. The CDR3 totals 14 residues. Germline values: CDR1 SEHNR, CDR2 FQNEAQ (reference sequence). Losses at the gene ends were 5 bases for V and 2 bases for J; bases not matched to a gene: 3.

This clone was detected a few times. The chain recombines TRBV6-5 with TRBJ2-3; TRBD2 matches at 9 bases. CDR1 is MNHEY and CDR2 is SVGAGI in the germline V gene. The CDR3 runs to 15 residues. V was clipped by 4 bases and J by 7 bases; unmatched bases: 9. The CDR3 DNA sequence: TGTGCCAGCAGTTTTATAGCGGGGGTAACAAATACGCAGTATTTT. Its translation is CASSFIAGVTNTQYF.

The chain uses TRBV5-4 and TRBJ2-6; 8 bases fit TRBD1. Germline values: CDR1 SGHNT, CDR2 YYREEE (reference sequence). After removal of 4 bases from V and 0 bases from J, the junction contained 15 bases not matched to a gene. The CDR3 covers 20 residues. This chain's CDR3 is CASSPRTGTALYSGANVLTF. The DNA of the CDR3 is TGTGCCAGCAGCCCACGGACAGGGACGGCATTATACTCTGGGGCCAACGTCCTGACTTTC.

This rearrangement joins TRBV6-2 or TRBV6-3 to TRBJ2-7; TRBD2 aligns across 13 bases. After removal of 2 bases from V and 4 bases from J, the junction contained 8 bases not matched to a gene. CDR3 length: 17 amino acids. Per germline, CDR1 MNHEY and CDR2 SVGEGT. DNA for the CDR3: TGTGCCAGCAGTTACCCGTCCGGGACTAGCGGGAAATACGAGCAGTACTTC. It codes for CASSYPSGTSGKYEQYF.

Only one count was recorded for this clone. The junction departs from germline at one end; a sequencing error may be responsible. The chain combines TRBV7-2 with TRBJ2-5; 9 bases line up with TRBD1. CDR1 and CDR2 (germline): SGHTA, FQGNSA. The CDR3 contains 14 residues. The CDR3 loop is CASSFLTGGTYFDF. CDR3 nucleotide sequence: TGTGCCAGCAGCTTCTTGACAGGGGGTACTTATTTTGACTTC.

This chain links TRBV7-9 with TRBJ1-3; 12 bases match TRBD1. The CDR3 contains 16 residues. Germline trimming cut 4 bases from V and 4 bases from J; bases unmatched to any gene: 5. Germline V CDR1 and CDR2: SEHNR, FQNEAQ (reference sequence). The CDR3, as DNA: TGTGCCAGCAGCTCGGGACAGGGGGCGAGGGGAAACACCATATATTTT. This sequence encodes CASSSGQGARGNTIYF.

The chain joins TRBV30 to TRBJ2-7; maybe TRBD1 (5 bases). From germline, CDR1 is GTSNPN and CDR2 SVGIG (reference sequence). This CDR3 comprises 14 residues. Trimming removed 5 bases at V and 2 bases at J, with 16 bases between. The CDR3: CAWRRGITTYEQYF. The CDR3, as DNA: TGTGCCTGGCGAAGGGGAATTACGACCTACGAGCAGTACTTC.

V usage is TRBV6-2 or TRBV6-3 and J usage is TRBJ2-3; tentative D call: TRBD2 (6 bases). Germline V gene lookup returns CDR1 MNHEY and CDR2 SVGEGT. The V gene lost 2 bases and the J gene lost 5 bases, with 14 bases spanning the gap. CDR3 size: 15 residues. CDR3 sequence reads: CASSYGGIQQDTQYF. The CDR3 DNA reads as TGTGCCAGCAGTTACGGGGGGATACAACAAGATACGCAGTATTTT.

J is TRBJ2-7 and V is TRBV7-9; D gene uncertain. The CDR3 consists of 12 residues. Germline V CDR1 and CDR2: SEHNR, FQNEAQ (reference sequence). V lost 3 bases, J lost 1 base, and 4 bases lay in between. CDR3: CASSFSSYEQYF. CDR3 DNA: TGTGCCAGCAGCTTCTCTTCCTACGAGCAGTACTTC.

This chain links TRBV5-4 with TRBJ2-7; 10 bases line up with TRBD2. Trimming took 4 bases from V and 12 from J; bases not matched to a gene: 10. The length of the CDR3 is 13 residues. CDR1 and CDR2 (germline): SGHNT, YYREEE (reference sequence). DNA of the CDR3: TGTGCCAGCAGCCCACCCGGACTAGCGGTTTGGTACTTC. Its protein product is CASSPPGLAVWYF.

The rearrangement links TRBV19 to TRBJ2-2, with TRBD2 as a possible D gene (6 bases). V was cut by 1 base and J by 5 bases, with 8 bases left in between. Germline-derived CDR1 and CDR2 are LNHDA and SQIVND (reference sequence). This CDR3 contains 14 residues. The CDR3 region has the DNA TGTGCCAGTAGTATAGTCCGGGAGACCGGGGAGCTGTTTTTT. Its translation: CASSIVRETGELFF.

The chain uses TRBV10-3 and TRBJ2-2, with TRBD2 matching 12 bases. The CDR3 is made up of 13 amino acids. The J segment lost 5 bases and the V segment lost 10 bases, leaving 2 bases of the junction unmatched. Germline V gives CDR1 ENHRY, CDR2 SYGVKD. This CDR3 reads CATLAGGTGELFF. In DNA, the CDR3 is TGTGCCACCCTAGCGGGAGGGACCGGGGAGCTGTTTTTT.

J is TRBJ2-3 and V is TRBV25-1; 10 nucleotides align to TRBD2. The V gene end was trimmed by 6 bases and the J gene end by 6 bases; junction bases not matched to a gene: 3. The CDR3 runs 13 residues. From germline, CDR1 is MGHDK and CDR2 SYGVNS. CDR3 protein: CASRLAGRDTQYF. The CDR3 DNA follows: TGTGCCAGCAGACTAGCGGGGCGGGATACGCAGTATTTT.

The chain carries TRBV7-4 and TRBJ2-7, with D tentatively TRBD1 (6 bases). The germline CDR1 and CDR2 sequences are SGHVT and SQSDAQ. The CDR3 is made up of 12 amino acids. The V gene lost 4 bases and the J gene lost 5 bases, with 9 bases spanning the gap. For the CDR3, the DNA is TGTGCCAGCAGCTACAGGGTCCACGAGCAGTACTTC. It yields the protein CASSYRVHEQYF.

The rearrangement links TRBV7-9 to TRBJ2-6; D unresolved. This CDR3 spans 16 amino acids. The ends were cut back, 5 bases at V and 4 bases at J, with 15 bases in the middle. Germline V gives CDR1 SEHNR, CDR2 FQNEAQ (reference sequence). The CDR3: CASSLSLWPGANVLTF. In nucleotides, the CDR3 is TGTGCCAGCAGCCTCAGTCTCTGGCCGGGGGCCAACGTCCTGACTTTC.

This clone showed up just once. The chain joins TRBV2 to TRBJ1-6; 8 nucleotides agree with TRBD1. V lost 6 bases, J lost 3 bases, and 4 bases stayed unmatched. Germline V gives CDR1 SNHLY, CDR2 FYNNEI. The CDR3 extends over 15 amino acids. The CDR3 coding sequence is TGTGCCAGCAGCAGCGGACAGGGCTATAATTCACCCCTCCACTTT. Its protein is CASSSGQGYNSPLHF.

The CDR3 protein is CASNIQGRNQPQHF. In DNA, the CDR3 is TGTGCCAGTAATATTCAGGGCCGCAATCAGCCCCAGCATTTT. The V and J genes are TRBV19 and TRBJ1-5; D possibly corresponds to TRBD1 (5 bases). V gave up 7 bases and J gave up 2 bases, with 12 bases separating them. Germline V gives CDR1 LNHDA, CDR2 SQIVND (reference sequence). This CDR3 spans 14 amino acids.

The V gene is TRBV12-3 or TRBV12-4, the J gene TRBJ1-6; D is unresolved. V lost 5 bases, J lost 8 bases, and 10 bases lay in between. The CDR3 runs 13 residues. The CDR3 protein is CASSPWRDSPLHF. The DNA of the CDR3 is TGTGCCAGCAGTCCATGGCGGGATTCACCCCTCCACTTT.

The CDR3 nucleotides are TGTGCCAGCAGCTTAGAACAAGGGGGTACCTATGGCTACACCTTC. Residues: CASSLEQGGTYGYTF. This chain connects TRBV7-9 to TRBJ1-2, with a weak D call TRBD1 (6 bases). Germline assignment: CDR1 SEHNR and CDR2 FQNEAQ (reference sequence). The ends were cut back, 1 base at V and 4 bases at J, with 13 bases in the middle. The CDR3 runs 15 residues.

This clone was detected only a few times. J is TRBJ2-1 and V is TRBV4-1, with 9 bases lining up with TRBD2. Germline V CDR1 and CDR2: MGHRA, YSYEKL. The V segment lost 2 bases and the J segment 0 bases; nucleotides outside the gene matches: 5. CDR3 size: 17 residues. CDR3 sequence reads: CASSQSPSGASYNEQFF. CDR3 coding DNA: TGCGCCAGCAGCCAATCCCCTAGCGGGGCCTCCTACAATGAGCAGTTCTTC.

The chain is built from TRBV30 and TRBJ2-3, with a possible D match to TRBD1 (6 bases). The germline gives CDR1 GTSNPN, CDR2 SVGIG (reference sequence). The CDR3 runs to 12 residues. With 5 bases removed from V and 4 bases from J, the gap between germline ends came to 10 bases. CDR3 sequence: CAWEQGADTQYF. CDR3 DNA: TGTGCCTGGGAACAGGGTGCAGATACGCAGTATTTT.

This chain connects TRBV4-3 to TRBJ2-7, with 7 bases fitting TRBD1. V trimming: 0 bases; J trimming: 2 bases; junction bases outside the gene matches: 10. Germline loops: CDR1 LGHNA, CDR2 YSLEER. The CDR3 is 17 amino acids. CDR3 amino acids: CASSQDYQGQRAYEQYF. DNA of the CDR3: TGCGCCAGCAGCCAAGATTATCAGGGACAGAGAGCCTACGAGCAGTACTTC.

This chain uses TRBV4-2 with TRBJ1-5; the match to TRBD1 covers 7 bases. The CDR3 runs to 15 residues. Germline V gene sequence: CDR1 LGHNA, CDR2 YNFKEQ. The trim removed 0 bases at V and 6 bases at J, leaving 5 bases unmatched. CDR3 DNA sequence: TGTGCCAGCAGCCAAGAAAGGGCAGGGGGTCAGCCCCAGCATTTT. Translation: CASSQERAGGQPQHF.

Here the CDR3 DNA reads TGTGCCAGCAGAGCGCAGGGACAGAAGAACACTGAAGCTTTCTTT. Amino acid sequence: CASRAQGQKNTEAFF. The chain is built from TRBV6-4 and TRBJ1-1, with 7 bases identical to TRBD1. Germline CDR1 reads MRHNA; CDR2 reads SNTAGT. The V gene end was trimmed by 6 bases and the J gene end by 1 base; junction bases not matched to a gene: 8. This CDR3 comprises 15 residues.

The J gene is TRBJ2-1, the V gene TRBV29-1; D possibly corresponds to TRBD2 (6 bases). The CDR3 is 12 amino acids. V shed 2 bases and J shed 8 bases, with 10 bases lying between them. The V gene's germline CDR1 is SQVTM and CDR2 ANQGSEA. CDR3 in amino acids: CSVEMLADEQFF. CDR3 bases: TGCAGCGTTGAAATGTTAGCGGATGAGCAGTTCTTC.

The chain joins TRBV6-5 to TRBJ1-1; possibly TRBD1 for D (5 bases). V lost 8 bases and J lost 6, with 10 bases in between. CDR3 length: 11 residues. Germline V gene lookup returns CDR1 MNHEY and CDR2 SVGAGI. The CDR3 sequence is CASGRQSEAFF. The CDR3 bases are TGTGCCAGCGGCCGACAGTCTGAAGCTTTCTTT.

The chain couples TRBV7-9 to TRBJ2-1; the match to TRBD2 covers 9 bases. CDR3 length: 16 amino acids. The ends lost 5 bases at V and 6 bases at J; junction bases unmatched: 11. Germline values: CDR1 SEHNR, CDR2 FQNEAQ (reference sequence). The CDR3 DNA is TGTGCCAGCAGCCAGGGGTCGGGACTAGCCCTCAATGAGCAGTTCTTC. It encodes CASSQGSGLALNEQFF.

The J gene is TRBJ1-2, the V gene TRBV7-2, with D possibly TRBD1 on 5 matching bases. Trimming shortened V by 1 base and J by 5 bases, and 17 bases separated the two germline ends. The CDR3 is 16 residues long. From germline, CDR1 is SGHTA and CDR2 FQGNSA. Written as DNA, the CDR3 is TGTGCCAGCAGCTTAGTCGAGACAGTTCCGAGGTATGGCTACACCTTC. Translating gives CASSLVETVPRYGYTF. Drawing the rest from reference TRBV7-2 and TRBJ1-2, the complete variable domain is GAGVSQSPSNKVTEKGKDVELRCDPISGHTALYWYRQSLGQGLEFLIYFQGNSAPDKSGLPSDRFSAERTGGSVSTLTIQRTQQEDSAVYLCASSLVETVPRYGYTFGSGTRLTVV.

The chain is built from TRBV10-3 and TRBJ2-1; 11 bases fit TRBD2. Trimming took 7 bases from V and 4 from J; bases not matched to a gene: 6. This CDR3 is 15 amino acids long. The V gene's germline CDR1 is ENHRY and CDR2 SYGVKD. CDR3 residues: CAITTLAGVYNEQFF. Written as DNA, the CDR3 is TGTGCCATCACTACACTAGCGGGGGTTTACAATGAGCAGTTCTTC.

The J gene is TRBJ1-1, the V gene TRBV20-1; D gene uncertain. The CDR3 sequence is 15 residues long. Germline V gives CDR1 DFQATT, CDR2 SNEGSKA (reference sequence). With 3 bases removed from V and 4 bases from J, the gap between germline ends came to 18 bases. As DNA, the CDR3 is TGCAGTGCTAGTGTCCAACTGGCCGGCGGCACTGAAGCTTTCTTT. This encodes CSASVQLAGGTEAFF.

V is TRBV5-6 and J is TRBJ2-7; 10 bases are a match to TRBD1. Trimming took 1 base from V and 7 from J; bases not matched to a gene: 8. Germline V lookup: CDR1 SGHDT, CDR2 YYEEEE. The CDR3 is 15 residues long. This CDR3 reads CASSLLDRGQVEQYF. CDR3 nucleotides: TGTGCCAGCAGCTTGCTAGACAGGGGGCAGGTGGAGCAGTACTTC.

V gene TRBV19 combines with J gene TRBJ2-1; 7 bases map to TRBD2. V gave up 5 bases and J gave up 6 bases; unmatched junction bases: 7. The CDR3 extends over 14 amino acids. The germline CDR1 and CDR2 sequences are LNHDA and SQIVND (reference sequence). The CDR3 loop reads CASSPRLALNEQFF. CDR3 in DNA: TGTGCCAGTAGTCCCCGACTAGCTCTCAATGAGCAGTTCTTC.